The 19 T cell receptor beta chains given below trace back to one sample, sequenced in a study of T-cell reconstitution after alpha-beta-depleted transplantation in children. Preparation of the TCRbeta library involved a method that used unique molecular identifiers. A single record per CDR3 protein comes from TCRdb applying MiXCR to the PCR reads. Of hundreds of thousands of distinct CDR3 sequences in the sample, around 14% were seen once. Sequences were derived from PBMCs, sampled before TCRalphabeta/CD19-depleted stem cell transplant. The receptors originated from a girl aged 2-10 years with congenital amegakaryocytic thrombocytopenia, due to receive a stem cell transplant.

This clonotype was observed a handful of times. The rearrangement joins TRBV20-1 to TRBJ2-5; 10 bases align to TRBD2. V lost 5 bases to trimming and J lost 1 base; unmatched junction nucleotides: 10. The germline gives CDR1 DFQATT, CDR2 SNEGSKA (reference sequence). The CDR3 consists of 16 residues. The CDR3 sequence: CSAGAYSGRRQETQYF. CDR3 nucleotides: TGCAGTGCTGGAGCCTATAGCGGGAGGCGCCAAGAGACCCAGTACTTC.

This clonotype was seen repeatedly, ten times or more. This chain connects TRBV20-1 to TRBJ2-1; TRBD2 might be the D (5 bases). This CDR3 contains 14 residues. The V gene's germline CDR1 is DFQATT and CDR2 SNEGSKA (reference sequence). V was pared by 4 bases and J by 0 bases, with 10 bases between. The CDR3, as DNA: TGCAGTGCTACCACTAGACCCTCCTACAATGAGCAGTTCTTC. Amino acids: CSATTRPSYNEQFF.

This clonotype was counted at least ten times. The rearrangement joins TRBV7-9 to TRBJ2-1, with a weak D call TRBD2 (6 bases). Looked up from germline, CDR1 is SEHNR and CDR2 is FQNEAQ (reference sequence). The V end lost 5 bases, the J end lost 2 bases, and 13 bases lay between the germline ends. CDR3 length equals 15 residues. CDR3 coding DNA: TGTGCCAGCAGCCCTAGCGCCATGACCTACAATGAGCAGTTCTTC. Translated, it gives CASSPSAMTYNEQFF.

This clonotype was observed a few times. The chain uses TRBV27 and TRBJ1-5; D gene unclear. The V end lost 4 bases, the J end lost 15 bases, and 16 bases lay between the germline ends. CDR1 MNHEY and CDR2 SMNVEV come from the germline V gene (reference sequence). The CDR3 totals 12 residues. CDR3 protein: CASSSTTTATHF. The CDR3 bases are TGTGCCAGCAGTTCCACCACGACGGCTACGCATTTT.

This clonotype occurred many times. The chain uses TRBV5-1 and TRBJ2-7; D remains unclear. CDR3 size: 15 residues. The V gene lost 1 base and the J gene lost 0 bases, with 11 bases spanning the gap. CDR1 and CDR2 (germline): SGHRS, YFSETQ. DNA of the CDR3: TGCGCCAGCAGCTTGAGCCCAGTTAGCTCCTACGAGCAGTACTTC. Its protein is CASSLSPVSSYEQYF.

This clonotype is a singleton in its sample. This is likely a read error, given that the CDR3 carries no conserved phenylalanine or tryptophan at its end. The V call is TRBV7-9, the J call TRBJ2-1; TRBD2 matches at 10 bases. The CDR3 runs to 17 residues. The V gene end was trimmed by 2 bases and the J gene end by 5 bases; junction bases not matched to a gene: 9. Germline loops: CDR1 SEHNR, CDR2 FQNEAQ (reference sequence). CDR3 in amino acids: CASSLLTSGKGNNEQFI. The CDR3, as DNA: TGTGCCAGCAGCTTACTAACTAGCGGGAAAGGAAACAATGAGCAGTTCATC.

This clonotype has a handful of counts. The chain uses TRBV28 and TRBJ1-2, with TRBD1 as a possible D gene (6 bases). CDR3 length: 12 amino acids. The germline V and J ends were trimmed by 7 bases and 8 bases, with 14 bases remaining between them. Germline V lookup: CDR1 MDHEN, CDR2 SYDVKM. Written as DNA, the CDR3 is TGTGCCAGCAACCACAGGGAGGGAGGCTACACCTTC. Protein: CASNHREGGYTF.

This clonotype was counted many times. The V call is TRBV5-1, the J call TRBJ2-3, with D unresolved. There are 9 residues in the CDR3. With 7 bases removed from V and 4 bases from J, the gap between germline ends came to 1 base. From germline, CDR1 is SGHRS and CDR2 YFSETQ. The CDR3 is CASPDTQYF. DNA of the CDR3: TGCGCCAGCCCAGATACGCAGTATTTT.

Many counts were recorded for this clonotype. V gene TRBV7-9 combines with J gene TRBJ2-3; D not resolved. The germline V gene encodes CDR1 SEHNR and CDR2 FQNEAQ (reference sequence). This CDR3 spans 16 amino acids. V gave up 2 bases and J gave up 13 bases, with 25 bases separating them. For the CDR3, the DNA is TGTGCCAGCAGCTTATTGAACCATTCCCAGGACGGTTTGAAGTATTTT. Encoded protein: CASSLLNHSQDGLKYF.

This clonotype was seen a single time. The V gene is TRBV25-1, the J gene TRBJ2-7, with 10 bases identical to TRBD2. CDR1 MGHDK and CDR2 SYGVNS come from the germline V gene. The CDR3 runs to 14 residues. V lost 1 base and J lost 4; bases outside the gene matches: 1. The CDR3 bases are TGTGCCAGCAGTGAATCGGGACTAGCGTACGAGCAGTACTTC. It translates to CASSESGLAYEQYF.

The J gene is TRBJ2-5, the V gene TRBV5-1; no definite D call. Trimming cost V 0 bases and J 0 bases, with 6 bases left between them. Germline assignment: CDR1 SGHRS and CDR2 YFSETQ. The CDR3 covers 14 residues. CDR3 residues: CASSLGPHQETQYF. CDR3 sequence (DNA): TGCGCCAGCAGCTTGGGGCCACACCAAGAGACCCAGTACTTC.

In regard to this clonotype: This may be a read error: a much more frequent sequence differs by one nucleotide. This chain links TRBV10-3 with TRBJ2-1; 7 nucleotides line up with TRBD2. Germline V lookup: CDR1 ENHRY, CDR2 SYGVKD. The CDR3 consists of 14 residues. J lost 5 bases, V lost 6 bases, and 7 bases had no gene match. CDR3 loop: CAIRAGEGHNEQFF. CDR3 DNA: TGTGCCATCAGGGCGGGGGAGGGGCACAATGAGCAGTTCTTC.

There are a few counts of this clonotype. The chain uses TRBV25-1 and TRBJ2-1; possible D gene TRBD2, 5 bases. The CDR3 has 20 amino acids. Trimming took off 0 bases at V and 0 bases at J, with 21 bases between the two ends. Germline values: CDR1 MGHDK, CDR2 SYGVNS. The CDR3 nucleotides are TGTGCCAGCAGTGAATATACGGGGAATCGTTGGGGTACCTCCTACAATGAGCAGTTCTTC. Amino acid sequence: CASSEYTGNRWGTSYNEQFF.

This clonotype has at least ten counts. Sequence at one end of the junction differs from germline and may be a read error. This rearrangement joins TRBV10-3 to TRBJ1-2; D is unclear. CDR1 is ENHRY, CDR2 SYGVKD, per germline. The CDR3 covers 12 residues. In DNA, the CDR3 is TGTGCCATCAGTGAGTCAAGGACGAGGAGCTTCTTC. Protein sequence: CAISESRTRSFF.

This clonotype has ten or more counts. The chain couples TRBV7-2 to TRBJ2-7; D not resolved. CDR1 is SGHTA, CDR2 FQGNSA, per germline. The CDR3 has 16 amino acids. The V gene lost 2 bases and the J gene lost 3 bases, with 17 bases spanning the gap. DNA of the CDR3: TGTGCCAGCAGCTTAAGGAGACTGTCAGTTTTCTACGAGCAGTACTTC. This translates into CASSLRRLSVFYEQYF.

J is TRBJ1-5 and V is TRBV7-8, with TRBD1 as a possible D gene (5 bases). The V end was cut by 2 bases, the J end by 5 bases, with 10 bases between. CDR1 is SGHVS and CDR2 is FQNEAQ in the germline V gene. This CDR3 region has 14 residues. Here the CDR3 reads CASSLSRGYQPQHF. CDR3 nucleotides: TGTGCCAGCAGCTTAAGTCGGGGCTATCAGCCCCAGCATTTT. Combining the CDR3 with reference TRBV7-8 and TRBJ1-5 gives the whole variable domain GAGVSQSPRYKVAKRGQDVALRCDPISGHVSLFWYQQALGQGPEFLTYFQNEAQLDKSGLPSDRFFAERPEGSVSTLKIQRTQQEDSAVYLCASSLSRGYQPQHFGDGTRLSIL.

Details on this clonotype: This may stem from a read error, because a much larger clone lies one nucleotide away. The chain recombines TRBV29-1 with TRBJ1-2; no clear D gene. V gave up 7 bases and J gave up 7 bases, with 13 bases separating them. Germline CDR1 and CDR2: SQVTM and ANQGSEA. The CDR3 covers 11 residues. The CDR3 reads CSAQRAFGYTF. CDR3 DNA: TGCAGCGCCCAGCGAGCGTTTGGCTACACCTTC.

This sequence joins TRBV11-2 and TRBJ2-3; D might be TRBD2 (6 bases). Germline assignment: CDR1 SGHAT and CDR2 FQNNGV. The CDR3 is 15 amino acids. V lost 3 bases and J lost 4, with 14 bases in between. CDR3 DNA: TGTGCCAGCAGCTTGTACGGGAGTGGGGCAGATACGCAGTATTTT. Translation gives CASSLYGSGADTQYF.

There are many counts of this clonotype. V gene TRBV5-5 combines with J gene TRBJ2-5; D is possibly TRBD1 or TRBD2 (5 bases each). Trimming took 0 bases from V and 5 from J, leaving 14 bases between them. The CDR3 has 15 amino acids. CDR1 and CDR2 from the germline V gene are SGHKS and YYEKEE (reference sequence). The DNA for the CDR3 is TGTGCCAGCAGCTTGGATTCTCTCAGGGAGGAGACCCAGTACTTC. This gives the protein CASSLDSLREETQYF. Full variable domain (rest looked up from reference TRBV5-5 and TRBJ2-5): DAGVTQSPTHLIKTRGQQVTLRCSPISGHKSVSWYQQVLGQGPQFIFQYYEKEERGRGNFPDRFSARQFPNYSSELNVNALLLGDSALYLCASSLDSLREETQYFGPGTRLLVL.